A selection of T cell receptor beta chains follows, all from one sample in a study of cytomegalovirus exposure and HLA in healthy donors. TCRdb keeps only in-frame clones here, not all; method: immunoSEQ multiplex PCR. This table holds 110,000 or so clones, approximately 67% found once. Sample: PBMCs. These receptors were collected from a young man in good health and CMV-seropositive. CDR3s include the opening cysteine and the closing phenylalanine or tryptophan.

v_gene,CDR3aa
TRBV6-5,CASSRGLKDTQYF
TRBV18,CASSSPGGKAFF
TRBV7-7,CASSPGLEDSYNEQFF
TRBV19,CASSPGTRSPRGYTF
TRBV9,CASSPTSGGGETQYF
TRBV9,CASSVGGGGGGEKLFF
TRBV14,CASSPQGTSAINEQFF
TRBV10-3,CAISPESGNSPLHF
TRBV5-6,CASSYQGINQPQHF
TRBV29-1,CSVNSGGRTGELFF
TRBV5-5,CASSFGWTMNTEAFF
TRBV15,CATSTGTGGANVLTF
TRBV6-1,CASSVNRVTYGYTF
TRBV5-6,CASSLETAQETQYF
TRBV6-5,CASSYVRAGNNEKLFF
TRBV5-6,CASSLGTGGHEQYF
TRBV11-2,CASSTRQGHYGYTF
TRBV6-1,CASSEAGGAWNSPLHF
TRBV6-1,CASSESLAGEFYEQYF
TRBV5-1,CASSLALTDYEQYF
TRBV7-2,CASSPPSQANYGYTF
TRBV28,CASSLSPGGYSGTEAFF
TRBV6-1,CASSEVEGRGEAFF
TRBV7-9,CASSHGTGTKYEQYF
TRBV7-9,CASSLVGQTQTEAFF